Below, 17 T cell receptor beta chains from the same sample are listed, as sequenced in a study of T cell repertoires in cytomegalovirus infection. One entry per CDR3 protein, called by TCRdb with MiXCR from the reads. The sample carries more than 250,000 distinct CDR3 sequences, 25% recorded once. The antigens of these receptors remain unknown. The material sequenced was cultured PBMCs, taken from culture after CMV antigen stimulation. These TCRs come from a human donor in good health (CMV status not recorded). Some clones in this sample may be carry-over from other donors' samples.

This clonotype was seen only once. This chain connects TRBV9 to TRBJ1-6, with D possibly being TRBD1 (5 bases). CDR3 size: 15 residues. V dropped 3 bases and J dropped 14 bases, with 21 bases sitting between them. Germline CDR1 and CDR2: SGDLS and YYNGEE. CDR3 residues: CASSAGGDGGLALHF. DNA of the CDR3: TGTGCCAGCAGCGCCGGAGGGGACGGAGGTTTAGCCCTCCACTTT.

In this sample, this clonotype turned up a few times. The chain employs TRBV11-2 and TRBJ1-2; D may be TRBD1 (5 bases). The germline gives CDR1 SGHAT, CDR2 FQNNGV. The CDR3 spans 14 residues. V lost 7 bases and J 2 bases, leaving 14 bases between the germline ends. The CDR3, as DNA: TGTGCCAGCAACTCGGGACGGGGCAACTATGGCTACACCTTC. Protein: CASNSGRGNYGYTF.

This chain joins TRBV28 and TRBJ1-5; D is undetermined. This CDR3 comprises 12 residues. Germline CDR1 is MDHEN and CDR2 is SYDVKM. V was clipped by 3 bases and J by 7 bases, with 7 bases between them. CDR3 sequence: CASSFSPQPQHF. The CDR3 DNA sequence: TGTGCCAGCAGTTTTTCGCCCCAGCCCCAGCATTTT. Combining the CDR3 with reference TRBV28 and TRBJ1-5 gives the whole variable domain DVKVTQSSRYLVKRTGEKVFLECVQDMDHENMFWYRQDPGLGLRLIYFSYDVKMKEKGDIPEGYSVSREKKERFSLILESASTNQTSMYLCASSFSPQPQHFGDGTRLSIL.

The chain joins TRBV2 to TRBJ2-7; D not resolved. The CDR3 contains 13 residues. From germline, CDR1 is SNHLY and CDR2 FYNNEI. Between the trimmed V and J ends, which lost 3 bases and 1 base, there was a span of 7 bases. CDR3 protein: CASSDKPSYEQYV. CDR3 bases: TGTGCCAGCAGTGACAAACCGTCCTACGAGCAGTACGTC.

The count of this clonotype is one. V and J are TRBV6-4 and TRBJ2-7, with D tentatively TRBD1 or TRBD2 (5 bases each). V was cut by 7 bases and J by 6 bases, with 22 bases left in between. Per germline, CDR1 MRHNA and CDR2 SNTAGT. This CDR3 region has 15 residues. As DNA, the CDR3 is TGTGCCAGCACCCCCCTCGGGACGATCAAACGCGAGCAGTACTTC. Its translation: CASTPLGTIKREQYF.

This clonotype was counted only a few times. The V gene is TRBV19, the J gene TRBJ2-7, with TRBD1 identical over 11 bases. The ends lost 5 bases at V and 5 bases at J; junction bases unmatched: 11. The CDR3 is 16 residues long. CDR1 and CDR2 from the germline V gene are LNHDA and SQIVND (reference sequence). The CDR3 DNA is TGTGCCAGTAGTTCCGGGACAGGGGGTCCGGCGGACGAGCAGTACGTC. Translated: CASSSGTGGPADEQYV.

This clonotype was recorded once. This chain's CDR3 is CASSLLASGGAYEQYF. Written as DNA, the CDR3 is TGTGCCAGCAGCTTATTGGCTAGCGGGGGGGCATACGAGCAGTACTTC. J is TRBJ2-7 and V is TRBV7-8, with 12 bases that match TRBD2. Germline CDR1 reads SGHVS; CDR2 reads FQNEAQ. Losses at the gene ends were 2 bases for V and 4 bases for J; bases not matched to a gene: 6. The CDR3 has 16 residues. Based on the CDR3 plus reference TRBV7-8 and TRBJ2-7, the full variable domain is GAGVSQSPRYKVAKRGQDVALRCDPISGHVSLFWYQQALGQGPEFLTYFQNEAQLDKSGLPSDRFFAERPEGSVSTLKIQRTQQEDSAVYLCASSLLASGGAYEQYFGPGTRLTVT.

There are many counts of this clonotype. The genes are TRBV7-3 and TRBJ2-3, with D possibly being TRBD1 (5 bases). This CDR3 is built from 13 residues. V lost 2 bases, J lost 5 bases, and 8 bases lay in between. Germline-derived CDR1 and CDR2 are SGHTA and FQGTGA. CDR3 residues: CASSLYQGDTQYF. For the CDR3, the DNA is TGTGCCAGCAGCTTATACCAGGGAGATACGCAGTATTTT.

At least ten counts were recorded for this clonotype. This chain uses TRBV10-2 with TRBJ2-2, with a tentative D call TRBD2 (5 bases). The CDR3 contains 12 residues. The V gene lost 7 bases and the J gene lost 8 bases, with 11 bases spanning the gap. Looked up from germline, CDR1 is WSHSY and CDR2 is SAAADI. The CDR3 nucleotides read TGCGCCAGCATACCCCGAGGGGGGGAGCTGTTTTTT. Translation gives CASIPRGGELFF.

The chain recombines TRBV4-1 with TRBJ1-2; 8 bases line up with TRBD1. This CDR3 region has 14 residues. The V gene end was trimmed by 5 bases and the J gene end by 7 bases; junction bases not matched to a gene: 9. The germline V gene encodes CDR1 MGHRA and CDR2 YSYEKL. CDR3 nucleotide sequence: TGCGCCAGCAGCGCCAGGACGGACAGGGCTGGCTACACCTTC. Translating it yields CASSARTDRAGYTF.

Ten or more counts support this clonotype. The rearrangement links TRBV5-5 to TRBJ1-1; D gene unclear. V was shortened by 0 bases and J by 3 bases, with 9 bases between the two germline ends. Germline V gene data show CDR1 as SGHKS and CDR2 as YYEKEE (reference sequence). The CDR3 has 14 residues. The CDR3 protein is CASSLDPGYTEAFF. DNA of the CDR3: TGTGCCAGCAGCTTGGATCCGGGGTACACTGAAGCTTTCTTT.

This clonotype showed up many times. The V call is TRBV28, the J call TRBJ2-1; no reliable D call. This CDR3 has 15 residues. The ends were cut back, 3 bases at V and 4 bases at J, with 13 bases in the middle. The germline V gene encodes CDR1 MDHEN and CDR2 SYDVKM. The CDR3 DNA follows: TGTGCCAGCAGTTTGGTTTCGGCAGGATACAATGAGCAGTTCTTC. Translating it yields CASSLVSAGYNEQFF.

The rearrangement links TRBV4-2 to TRBJ2-1; 9 nucleotides agree with TRBD1. Germline V gene data show CDR1 as LGHNA and CDR2 as YNFKEQ. J was trimmed by 9 bases and V by 1 base; bases with no gene match: 10. The CDR3 length is 16 residues. The CDR3: CASSQGPGTGISEQFF. The CDR3 DNA reads TGTGCCAGCAGCCAAGGACCCGGGACAGGGATCAGTGAGCAGTTCTTC.

V and J are TRBV5-1 and TRBJ2-2; no reliable D call. Looked up from germline, CDR1 is SGHRS and CDR2 is YFSETQ. Trimming removed 4 bases from V and 7 bases from J, with 17 bases in between. The CDR3 loop spans 15 amino acids. Here the CDR3 reads CASSPGRRTSGELFF. DNA for the CDR3: TGCGCCAGCAGCCCTGGACGGCGAACAAGCGGGGAGCTGTTTTTT.

At least ten counts were recorded for this clonotype. The rearrangement joins TRBV6-2 or TRBV6-3 to TRBJ2-1; D remains unclear. The V end lost 6 bases, the J end lost 0 bases, and 15 bases lay between the germline ends. The CDR3 runs to 16 residues. The germline CDR1 and CDR2 sequences are MNHEY and SVGEGT. The CDR3 nucleotides are TGTGCCAGCAGCCTACCTCGGAGACTCTCCTACAATGAGCAGTTCTTC. Its protein is CASSLPRRLSYNEQFF.

The rearrangement links TRBV29-1 to TRBJ1-1; no clear D. The germline gives CDR1 SQVTM, CDR2 ANQGSEA. The V and J ends lost 6 bases and 1 base respectively, with 9 bases between them. The CDR3 sequence is 12 residues long. CDR3 in amino acids: CSVGPQNTEAFF. The CDR3 region has the DNA TGCAGCGTCGGACCGCAGAACACTGAAGCTTTCTTT. Supplemented by reference TRBV29-1 and TRBJ1-1, the full variable domain reads SAVISQKPSRDICQRGTSLTIQCQVDSQVTMMFWYRQQPGQSLTLIATANQGSEATYESGFVIDKFPISRPNLTFSTLTVSNMSPEDSSIYLCSVGPQNTEAFFGQGTRLTVV.

This clonotype was detected only a few times. The chain links TRBV6-2 or TRBV6-3 to TRBJ2-2, with 12 bases identical to TRBD2. The CDR3 runs 17 residues. From germline, CDR1 is MNHEY and CDR2 SVGEGT. Unmatched junction bases numbered 9, after V lost 7 bases and J lost 3 bases. The CDR3 reads CASIDALAGGDTGELFF. Written as DNA, the CDR3 is TGTGCCAGCATCGACGCCCTAGCGGGAGGGGACACCGGGGAGCTGTTTTTT.